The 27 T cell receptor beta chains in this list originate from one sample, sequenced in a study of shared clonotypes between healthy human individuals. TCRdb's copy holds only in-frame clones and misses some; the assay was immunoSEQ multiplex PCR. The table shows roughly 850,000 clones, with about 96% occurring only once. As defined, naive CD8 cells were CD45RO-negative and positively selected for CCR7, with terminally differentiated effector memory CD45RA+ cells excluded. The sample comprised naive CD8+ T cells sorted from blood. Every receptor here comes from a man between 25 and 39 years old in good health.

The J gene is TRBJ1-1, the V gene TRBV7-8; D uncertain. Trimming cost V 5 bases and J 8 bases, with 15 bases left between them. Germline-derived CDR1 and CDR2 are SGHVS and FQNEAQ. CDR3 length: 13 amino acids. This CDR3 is CASSQSAFTEAFF. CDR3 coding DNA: TGTGCCAGCAGCCAGAGCGCGTTTACAGAAGCTTTCTTT.

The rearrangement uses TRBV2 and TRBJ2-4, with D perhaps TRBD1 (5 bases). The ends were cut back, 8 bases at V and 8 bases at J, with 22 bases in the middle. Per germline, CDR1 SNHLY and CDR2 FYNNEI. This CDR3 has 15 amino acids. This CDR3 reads CASGKGYTSGDIQYF. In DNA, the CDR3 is TGTGCCAGCGGGAAGGGGTATACCTCCGGTGACATTCAGTACTTC.

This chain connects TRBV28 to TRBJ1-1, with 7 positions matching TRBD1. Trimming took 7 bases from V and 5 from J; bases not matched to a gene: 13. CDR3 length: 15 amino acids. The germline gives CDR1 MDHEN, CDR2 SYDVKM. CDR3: CASTLGEGAWTEAFF. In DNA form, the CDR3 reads TGTGCCAGCACCCTCGGGGAGGGGGCATGGACTGAAGCTTTCTTT.

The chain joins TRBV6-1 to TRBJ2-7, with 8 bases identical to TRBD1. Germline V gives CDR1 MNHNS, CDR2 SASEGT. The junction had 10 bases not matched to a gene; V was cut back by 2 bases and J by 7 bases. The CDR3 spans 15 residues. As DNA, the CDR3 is TGTGCCAGCAGTGAAACGCAGGGGGCCGAGGGGGAGCAGTACTTC. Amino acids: CASSETQGAEGEQYF.

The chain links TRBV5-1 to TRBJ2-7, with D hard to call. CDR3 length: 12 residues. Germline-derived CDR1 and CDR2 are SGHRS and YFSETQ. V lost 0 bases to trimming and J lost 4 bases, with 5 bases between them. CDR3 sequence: CASSLETYEQYF. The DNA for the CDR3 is TGCGCCAGCAGCTTGGAAACGTACGAGCAGTACTTC. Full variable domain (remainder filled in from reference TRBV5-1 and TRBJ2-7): KAGVTQTPRYLIKTRGQQVTLSCSPISGHRSVSWYQQTPGQGLQFLFEYFSETQRNKGNFPGRFSGRQFSNSRSEMNVSTLELGDSALYLCASSLETYEQYFGPGTRLTVT.

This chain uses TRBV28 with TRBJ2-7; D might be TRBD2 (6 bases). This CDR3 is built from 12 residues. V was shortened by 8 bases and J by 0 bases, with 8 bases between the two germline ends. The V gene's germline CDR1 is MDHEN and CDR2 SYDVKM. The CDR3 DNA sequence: TGTGCCAGCGGGACTGCCTCCTACGAGCAGTACTTC. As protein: CASGTASYEQYF.

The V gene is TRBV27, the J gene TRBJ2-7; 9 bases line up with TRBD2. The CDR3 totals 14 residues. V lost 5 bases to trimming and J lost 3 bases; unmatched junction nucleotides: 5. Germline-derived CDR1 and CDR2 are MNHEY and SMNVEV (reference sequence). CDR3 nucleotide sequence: TGTGCCAGCAGTCCGGGGACTAGCCGCTACGAGCAGTACTTC. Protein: CASSPGTSRYEQYF.

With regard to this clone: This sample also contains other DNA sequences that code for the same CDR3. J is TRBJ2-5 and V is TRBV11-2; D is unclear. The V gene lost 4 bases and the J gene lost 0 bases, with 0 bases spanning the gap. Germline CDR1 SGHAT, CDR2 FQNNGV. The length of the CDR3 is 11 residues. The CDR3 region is CASSYQETQYF. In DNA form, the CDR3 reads TGTGCCAGCAGCTACCAAGAGACCCAGTACTTC.

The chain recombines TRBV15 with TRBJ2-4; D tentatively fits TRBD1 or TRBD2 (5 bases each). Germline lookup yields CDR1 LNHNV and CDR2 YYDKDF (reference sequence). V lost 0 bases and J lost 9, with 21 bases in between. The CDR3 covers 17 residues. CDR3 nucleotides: TGTGCCACCAGCAGAGATAAATGGTCCAGGGACGGGGCCATTCAGTACTTC. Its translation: CATSRDKWSRDGAIQYF.

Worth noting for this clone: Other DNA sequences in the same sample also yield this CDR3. The CDR3 sequence: CASSPNSNQPQHF. In DNA, the CDR3 is TGTGCCAGCAGCCCTAATAGCAATCAGCCCCAGCATTTT. V gene TRBV7-9 combines with J gene TRBJ1-5; D is unresolved. Germline lookup yields CDR1 SEHNR and CDR2 FQNEAQ (reference sequence). The CDR3 contains 13 residues. Trimming removed 5 bases from V and 0 bases from J, with 5 bases in between.

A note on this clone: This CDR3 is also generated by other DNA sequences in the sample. The CDR3 region has the DNA TGTGCCAGCAGCTTAGCCAGGACGAATGAGCAGTTCTTC. Protein: CASSLARTNEQFF. The genes are TRBV7-9 and TRBJ2-1; D unresolved. The germline V gene has CDR1 SEHNR and CDR2 FQNEAQ (reference sequence). The CDR3 totals 13 residues. The V end was cut by 0 bases, the J end by 7 bases, with 7 bases between.

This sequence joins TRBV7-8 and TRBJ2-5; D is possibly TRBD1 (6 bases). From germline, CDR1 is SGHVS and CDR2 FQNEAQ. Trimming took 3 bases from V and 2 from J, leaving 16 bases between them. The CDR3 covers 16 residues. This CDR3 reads CASSFGTGNGQETQYF. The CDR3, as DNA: TGTGCCAGCAGCTTCGGAACAGGGAACGGTCAAGAGACCCAGTACTTC.

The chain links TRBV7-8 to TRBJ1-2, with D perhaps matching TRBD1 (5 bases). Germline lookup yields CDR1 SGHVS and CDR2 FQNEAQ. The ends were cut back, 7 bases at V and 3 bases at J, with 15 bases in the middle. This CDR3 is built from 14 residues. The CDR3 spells CASTPTGGDYGYTF. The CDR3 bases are TGTGCCAGCACCCCCACCGGGGGAGACTATGGCTACACCTTC.

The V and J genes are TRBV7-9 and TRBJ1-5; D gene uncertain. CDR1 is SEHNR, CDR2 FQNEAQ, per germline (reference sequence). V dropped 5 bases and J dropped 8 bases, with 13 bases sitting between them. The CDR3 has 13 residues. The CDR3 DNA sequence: TGTGCCAGCAGCCCTCCGGGATGGGAGCCCCAGCATTTT. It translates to CASSPPGWEPQHF.

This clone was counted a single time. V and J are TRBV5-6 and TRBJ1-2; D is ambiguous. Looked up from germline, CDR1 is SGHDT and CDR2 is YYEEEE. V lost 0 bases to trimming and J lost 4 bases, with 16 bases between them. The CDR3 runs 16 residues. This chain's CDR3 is CASSLERYSTPYGYTF. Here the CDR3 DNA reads TGTGCCAGCAGCTTGGAGCGATACTCAACCCCCTATGGCTACACCTTC.

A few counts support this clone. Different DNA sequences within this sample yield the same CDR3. The CDR3: CASSLLGDEQYF. CDR3 DNA: TGTGCCAGCAGTCTCCTCGGGGACGAGCAGTACTTC. The V and J genes are TRBV27 and TRBJ2-7, with D possibly being TRBD2 (5 bases). This CDR3 has 12 amino acids. Germline V lookup: CDR1 MNHEY, CDR2 SMNVEV (reference sequence). Trimming removed 5 bases from V and 5 bases from J, with 10 bases in between.

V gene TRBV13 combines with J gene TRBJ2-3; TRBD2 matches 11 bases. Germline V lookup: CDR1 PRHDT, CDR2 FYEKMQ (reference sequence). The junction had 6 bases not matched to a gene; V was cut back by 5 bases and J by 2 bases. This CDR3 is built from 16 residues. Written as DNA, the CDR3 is TGTGCCAGCAGCCCCGGGACTAGCGGAGACACAGATACGCAGTATTTT. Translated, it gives CASSPGTSGDTDTQYF.

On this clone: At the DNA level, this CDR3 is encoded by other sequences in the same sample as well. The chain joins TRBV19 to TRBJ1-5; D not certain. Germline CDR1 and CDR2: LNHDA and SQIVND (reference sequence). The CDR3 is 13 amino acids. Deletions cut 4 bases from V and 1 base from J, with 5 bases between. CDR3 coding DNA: TGTGCCAGTAGTACCTTGAGCAATCAGCCCCAGCATTTT. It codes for CASSTLSNQPQHF.

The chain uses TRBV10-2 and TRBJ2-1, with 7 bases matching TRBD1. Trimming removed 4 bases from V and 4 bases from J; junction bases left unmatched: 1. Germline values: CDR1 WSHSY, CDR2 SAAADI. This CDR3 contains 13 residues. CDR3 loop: CASSVGQYNEQFF. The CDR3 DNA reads TGCGCCAGCAGTGTGGGACAGTACAATGAGCAGTTCTTC.

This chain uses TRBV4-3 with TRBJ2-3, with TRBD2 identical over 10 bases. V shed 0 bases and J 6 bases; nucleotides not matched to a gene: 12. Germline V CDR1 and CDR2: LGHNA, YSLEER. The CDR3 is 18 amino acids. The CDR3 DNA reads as TGCGCCAGCAGCCAAGATAGGGGACTAGCGTACCAAGGGGATACGCAGTATTTT. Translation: CASSQDRGLAYQGDTQYF.

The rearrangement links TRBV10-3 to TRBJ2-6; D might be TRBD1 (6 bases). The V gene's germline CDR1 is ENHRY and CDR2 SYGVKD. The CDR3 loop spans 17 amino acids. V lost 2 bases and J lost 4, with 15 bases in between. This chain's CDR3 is CAISEAGAGLGANVLTF. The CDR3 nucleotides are TGTGCCATCAGTGAGGCAGGGGCGGGTCTCGGGGCCAACGTCCTGACTTTC.

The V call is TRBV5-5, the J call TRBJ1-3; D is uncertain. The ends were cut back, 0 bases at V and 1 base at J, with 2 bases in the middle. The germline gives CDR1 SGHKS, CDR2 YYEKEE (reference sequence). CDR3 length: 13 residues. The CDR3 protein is CASSLGSGNTIYF. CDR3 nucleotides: TGTGCCAGCAGCTTGGGTTCTGGAAACACCATATATTTT.

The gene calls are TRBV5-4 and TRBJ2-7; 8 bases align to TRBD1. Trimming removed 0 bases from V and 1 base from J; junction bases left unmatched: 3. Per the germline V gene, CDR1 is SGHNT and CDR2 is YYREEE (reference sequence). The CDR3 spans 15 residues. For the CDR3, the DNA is TGTGCCAGCAGCTTGGAACAGGGGGGATCCTACGAGCAGTACTTC. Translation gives CASSLEQGGSYEQYF.

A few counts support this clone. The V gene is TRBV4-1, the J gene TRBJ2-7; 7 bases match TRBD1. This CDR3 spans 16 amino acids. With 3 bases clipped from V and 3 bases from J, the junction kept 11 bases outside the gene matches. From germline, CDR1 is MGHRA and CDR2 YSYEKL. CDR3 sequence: CASSHLGQTLNYEQYF. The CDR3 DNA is TGCGCCAGCAGCCACCTGGGACAGACCTTAAACTACGAGCAGTACTTC.

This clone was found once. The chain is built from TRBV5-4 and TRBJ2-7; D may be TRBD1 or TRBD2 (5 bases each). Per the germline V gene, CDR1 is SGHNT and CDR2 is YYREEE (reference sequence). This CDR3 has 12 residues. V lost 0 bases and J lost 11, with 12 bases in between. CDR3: CASSLGQLEEYF. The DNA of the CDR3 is TGTGCCAGCAGCTTGGGACAGTTGGAGGAGTACTTC.

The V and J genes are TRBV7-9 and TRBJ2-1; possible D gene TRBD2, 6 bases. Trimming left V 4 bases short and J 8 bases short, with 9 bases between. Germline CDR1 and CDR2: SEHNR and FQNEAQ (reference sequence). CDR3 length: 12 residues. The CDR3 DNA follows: TGTGCCAGCAGCTGGGGACTCGATGAGCAGTTCTTC. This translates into CASSWGLDEQFF.

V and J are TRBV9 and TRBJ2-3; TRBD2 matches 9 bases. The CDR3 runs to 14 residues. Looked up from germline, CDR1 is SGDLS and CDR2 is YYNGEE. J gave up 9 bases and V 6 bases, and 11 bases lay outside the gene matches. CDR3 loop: CASTRGTSIVTQYF. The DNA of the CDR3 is TGTGCCAGCACCCGAGGGACTAGCATTGTGACGCAGTATTTT. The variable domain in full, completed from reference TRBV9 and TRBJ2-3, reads DSGVTQTPKHLITATGQRVTLRCSPRSGDLSVYWYQQSLDQGLQFLIQYYNGEERAKGNILERFSAQQFPDLHSELNLSSLELGDSALYFCASTRGTSIVTQYFGPGTRLTVL.